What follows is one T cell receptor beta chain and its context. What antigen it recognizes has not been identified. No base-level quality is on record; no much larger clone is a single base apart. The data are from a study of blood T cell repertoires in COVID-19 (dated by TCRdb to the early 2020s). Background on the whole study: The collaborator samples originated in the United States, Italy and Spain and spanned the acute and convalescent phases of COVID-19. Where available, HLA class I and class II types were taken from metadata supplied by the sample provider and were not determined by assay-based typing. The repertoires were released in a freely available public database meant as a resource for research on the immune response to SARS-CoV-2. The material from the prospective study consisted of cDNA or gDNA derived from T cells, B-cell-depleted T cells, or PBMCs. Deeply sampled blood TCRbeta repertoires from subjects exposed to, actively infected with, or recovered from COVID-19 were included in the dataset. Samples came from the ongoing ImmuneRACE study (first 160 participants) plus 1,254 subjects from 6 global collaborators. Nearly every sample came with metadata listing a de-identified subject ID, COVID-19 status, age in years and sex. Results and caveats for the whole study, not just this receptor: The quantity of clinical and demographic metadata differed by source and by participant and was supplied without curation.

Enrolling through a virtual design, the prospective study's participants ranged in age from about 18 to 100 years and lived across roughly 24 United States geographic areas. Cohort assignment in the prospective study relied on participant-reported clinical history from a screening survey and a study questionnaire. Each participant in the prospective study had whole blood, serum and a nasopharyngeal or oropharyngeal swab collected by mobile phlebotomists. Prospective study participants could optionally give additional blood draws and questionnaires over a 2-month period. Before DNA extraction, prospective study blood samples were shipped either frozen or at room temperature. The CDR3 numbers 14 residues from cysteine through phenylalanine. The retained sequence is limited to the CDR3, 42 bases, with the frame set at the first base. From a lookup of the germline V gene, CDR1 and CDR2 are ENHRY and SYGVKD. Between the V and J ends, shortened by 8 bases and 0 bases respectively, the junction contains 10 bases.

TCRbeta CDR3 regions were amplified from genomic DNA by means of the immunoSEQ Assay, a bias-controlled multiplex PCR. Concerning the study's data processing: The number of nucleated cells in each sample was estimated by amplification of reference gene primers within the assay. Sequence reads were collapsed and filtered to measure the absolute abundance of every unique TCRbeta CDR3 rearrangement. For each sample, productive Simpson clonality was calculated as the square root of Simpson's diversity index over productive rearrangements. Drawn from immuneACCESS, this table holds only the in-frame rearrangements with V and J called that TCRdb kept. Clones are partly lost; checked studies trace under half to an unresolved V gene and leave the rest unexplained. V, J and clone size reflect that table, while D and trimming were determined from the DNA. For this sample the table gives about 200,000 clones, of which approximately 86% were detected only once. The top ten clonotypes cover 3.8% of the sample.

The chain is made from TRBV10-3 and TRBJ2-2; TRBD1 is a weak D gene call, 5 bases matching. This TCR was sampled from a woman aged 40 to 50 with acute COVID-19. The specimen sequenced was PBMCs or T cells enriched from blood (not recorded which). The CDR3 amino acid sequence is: CAIEPGTNTGELFF. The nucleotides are TGTGCCATCGAGCCAGGGACGAACACCGGGGAGCTGTTTTTT.